The clone carrying this T cell receptor beta chain was seen once. CDR1 and CDR2 (germline): GTSNPN, SVGIG (reference sequence). V was clipped by 3 bases and J by 8 bases; unmatched bases: 8. The CDR3 length is 14 residues. Random hexamers were used to reverse transcribe about 0.45 to 1 ug of RNA. Multiplex PCR with immunoSEQ amplified the TCR beta CDR3 across 54 Vbeta and 13 Jbeta. Each CDR3 protein is one row after TCRdb ran MiXCR on the immunoSEQ multiplex PCR reads. The sample lists approximately 110,000 distinct CDR3 sequences, over 85% occurring once. The source of the sample is a study of CD8 T cells in Susac syndrome. Negative isolation was used for CD8+ and CD4+ T cells and FACS enrichment for TEMRA cells.

The TCR comes from a human donor with multiple sclerosis. Sequenced sample: CD8+ T cells from PBMCs. This chain uses TRBV30 with TRBJ2-1; 9 positions agree with TRBD1. CDR3 region: CAWRQGAMVDEQFF. CDR3 sequence (DNA): TGTGCCTGGAGACAGGGGGCAATGGTTGATGAGCAGTTCTTC.